The rows below give T cell receptor beta chains drawn from one sample of a study of shared clonotypes between healthy human individuals. The repertoire was sequenced with immunoSEQ multiplex PCR; TCRdb's copy has only in-frame clones and lacks some. The sample holds hundreds of thousands of clones; 90% to 95% are singletons and the top ten take over 0.1%. The specimen sequenced was naive CD8+ T cells sorted from blood. Source of these receptors: a woman aged 30 to 39 in good health. CDR3s include the opening cysteine and the closing phenylalanine or tryptophan. A D gene is named only where the DNA matches it firmly. Clone size is given for some rows only: seen once, a few or many times, or a class if the clone is expanded.

D gene: .
J gene: TRBJ2-2
V gene: TRBV29-1
clone size: .
CDR3 DNA: TGCAGCGTTTGGGCACCGAACACCGGGGAGCTGTTTTTT
CDR3 protein: CSVWAPNTGELFF

D gene: .
J gene: TRBJ2-3
V gene: TRBV10-3
clone size: .
CDR3 DNA: TGTGCCATCAGTGAGTCCGGAGATACGCAGTATTTT
CDR3 protein: CAISESGDTQYF

D gene: .
J gene: TRBJ1-1
V gene: TRBV28
clone size: .
CDR3 DNA: TGTGCCAGCAGTCCCCGGCTAGGTCACACTGAAGCTTTCTTT
CDR3 protein: CASSPRLGHTEAFF

D gene: TRBD2
J gene: TRBJ2-7
V gene: TRBV11-2
clone size: few
CDR3 DNA: TGTGCCAGCAGCGTCACTAGCGACTACGAGCAGTACTTC
CDR3 protein: CASSVTSDYEQYF

D gene: .
J gene: TRBJ2-7
V gene: TRBV7-6
clone size: .
CDR3 DNA: TGTGCCAGCAGCCGAACGGTGGCCTACGAGCAGTACTTC
CDR3 protein: CASSRTVAYEQYF

D gene: TRBD2
J gene: TRBJ2-3
V gene: TRBV2
clone size: .
CDR3 DNA: TGTGCCAGCAGTGAAGCCCAGGGAGGGGAATTAGATACGCAGTATTTT
CDR3 protein: CASSEAQGGELDTQYF

D gene: .
J gene: TRBJ2-1
V gene: TRBV28
clone size: .
CDR3 DNA: TGTGCCAGCAGTTTATTGGGGACCACGATGTACAATGAGCAGTTCTTC
CDR3 protein: CASSLLGTTMYNEQFF

D gene: .
J gene: TRBJ1-2
V gene: TRBV28
clone size: .
CDR3 DNA: TGTGCCAGCAGTTTTAGCAGGGATCGGGATGGCTACACCTTC
CDR3 protein: CASSFSRDRDGYTF

D gene: .
J gene: TRBJ2-7
V gene: TRBV28
clone size: .
CDR3 DNA: TGTGCCAGCAGTTTTGTTGGGTACTCCTACGAGCAGTACTTC
CDR3 protein: CASSFVGYSYEQYF

D gene: .
J gene: TRBJ1-1
V gene: TRBV11-3
clone size: once
CDR3 DNA: TGTGCCAGCAGCCTCGAGACGGACACTGAAGCTTTCTTT
CDR3 protein: CASSLETDTEAFF

D gene: TRBD1
J gene: TRBJ2-7
V gene: TRBV7-6
clone size: .
CDR3 DNA: TGTGCCAGCAGCTTAGATGTGGGGACAGGGGAGGAGCAGTACTTC
CDR3 protein: CASSLDVGTGEEQYF

D gene: .
J gene: TRBJ1-1
V gene: TRBV10-3
clone size: .
CDR3 DNA: TGTGCCATCAGTGAAAGGGGGGTTTTGGTCGAAGCTTTCTTT
CDR3 protein: CAISERGVLVEAFF

D gene: TRBD2
J gene: TRBJ2-7
V gene: TRBV7-2
clone size: .
CDR3 DNA: TGTGCCAGCAGCTTACTTAGCGGGATTGGCTACGAGCAGTACTTC
CDR3 protein: CASSLLSGIGYEQYF

D gene: .
J gene: TRBJ1-5
V gene: TRBV4-1
clone size: .
CDR3 DNA: TGCGCCAGCAGCCATAACGAGAAGGCTCAGCCCCAGCATTTT
CDR3 protein: CASSHNEKAQPQHF

D gene: .
J gene: TRBJ2-7
V gene: TRBV19
clone size: .
CDR3 DNA: TGTGCCAGTAGTATTACCCCCGACAGTGCCTACGAGCAGTACTTC
CDR3 protein: CASSITPDSAYEQYF

D gene: TRBD2
J gene: TRBJ2-7
V gene: TRBV27
clone size: .
CDR3 DNA: TGTGCCAGCAGTTCGTGGGAGACAGGGACTAGCGGGAGTCTCTACGAGCAGTACTTC
CDR3 protein: CASSSWETGTSGSLYEQYF

D gene: .
J gene: TRBJ1-1
V gene: TRBV7-9
clone size: .
CDR3 DNA: TGTGCCAGCGGGAAGGGTCCTGAAGCTTTCTTT
CDR3 protein: CASGKGPEAFF